These 26 T cell receptor beta chains originate from one sample sequenced in a study of cytomegalovirus exposure and HLA in healthy donors. Primers: 60 Vbeta forward and 13 Jbeta reverse. Profiling relied on immunoSEQ multiplex PCR, and the TCRdb table lists in-frame clones only, not all of them. Its clone listing holds about 72,000 clones. The sequencing sample was made of PBMCs. The receptors originated from a man aged 35-49 years in good health and CMV-seronegative.

This chain connects TRBV19 to TRBJ1-5; D ambiguous. V was clipped by 1 base and J by 4 bases, with 5 bases between them. The CDR3 length is 13 residues. The V gene's germline CDR1 is LNHDA and CDR2 SQIVND (reference sequence). The CDR3 nucleotides read TGTGCCAGTAGTATAGCGGGGAATCAGCCCCAGCATTTT. It specifies CASSIAGNQPQHF. Full variable domain (missing parts from reference TRBV19 and TRBJ1-5): DGGITQSPKYLFRKEGQNVTLSCEQNLNHDAMYWYRQDPGQGLRLIYYSQIVNDFQKGDIAEGYSVSREKKESFPLTVTSAQKNPTAFYLCASSIAGNQPQHFGDGTRLSIL.

V gene TRBV5-1 combines with J gene TRBJ1-1; D remains unclear. The CDR3 length is 14 residues. The V end was cut by 1 base, the J end by 2 bases, with 9 bases between. Germline values: CDR1 SGHRS, CDR2 YFSETQ. The CDR3 loop reads CASSLLPGNTEAFF. CDR3 bases: TGCGCCAGCAGCTTGCTTCCCGGTAACACTGAAGCTTTCTTT.

The rearrangement links TRBV5-8 to TRBJ2-1; TRBD2 is a possible D gene (5 bases). The length of the CDR3 is 14 residues. Germline CDR1 reads SGHTS; CDR2 reads YDEGEE. Trimming pared 0 bases from V and 4 bases from J, leaving 8 bases between. The CDR3 region has the DNA TGTGCCAGCAGCTTGGGTACGGGATACAATGAGCAGTTCTTC. This codes for CASSLGTGYNEQFF.

The rearrangement joins TRBV5-1 to TRBJ2-7, with D possibly TRBD1 on 5 matching bases. The CDR3 sequence is 15 residues long. Deletions cut 2 bases from V and 3 bases from J, with 15 bases between. CDR1 and CDR2 from the germline V gene are SGHRS and YFSETQ. The CDR3 protein is CASSFGDTGRYEQYF. Written as DNA, the CDR3 is TGCGCCAGCAGCTTCGGCGACACAGGACGCTACGAGCAGTACTTC. The variable domain in full, completed from reference TRBV5-1 and TRBJ2-7, reads KAGVTQTPRYLIKTRGQQVTLSCSPISGHRSVSWYQQTPGQGLQFLFEYFSETQRNKGNFPGRFSGRQFSNSRSEMNVSTLELGDSALYLCASSFGDTGRYEQYFGPGTRLTVT.

V usage is TRBV11-2 and J usage is TRBJ2-2; 7 bases line up with TRBD1. Germline values: CDR1 SGHAT, CDR2 FQNNGV. The CDR3 has 16 residues. Trimming took 2 bases from V and 1 from J; bases not matched to a gene: 4. In DNA form, the CDR3 reads TGTGCCAGCAGCTTATTACAGGGGAAGAACACCGGGGAGCTGTTTTTT. Protein: CASSLLQGKNTGELFF.

The rearrangement joins TRBV5-6 to TRBJ1-5; TRBD1 matches at 7 bases. The CDR3 covers 16 residues. The trim removed 1 base at V and 1 base at J, leaving 5 bases unmatched. Germline values: CDR1 SGHDT, CDR2 YYEEEE. The CDR3: CASSLQGTASNQPQHF. The CDR3 coding sequence is TGTGCCAGCAGCTTGCAGGGGACAGCCAGCAATCAGCCCCAGCATTTT. Variable domain in full (rest from reference TRBV5-6 and TRBJ1-5): DAGVTQSPTHLIKTRGQQVTLRCSPKSGHDTVSWYQQALGQGPQFIFQYYEEEERQRGNFPDRFSGHQFPNYSSELNVNALLLGDSALYLCASSLQGTASNQPQHFGDGTRLSIL.

The chain is built from TRBV6-5 and TRBJ2-1; D gene unclear. V was trimmed by 5 bases and J by 5 bases, leaving 7 bases between them. Germline V gene data show CDR1 as MNHEY and CDR2 as SVGAGI. This CDR3 contains 12 residues. CDR3 region: CASSPRNNEQFF. In nucleotides, the CDR3 is TGTGCCAGCAGTCCCAGAAACAATGAGCAGTTCTTC.

The chain employs TRBV6-1 and TRBJ1-6, with D tentatively TRBD1 (6 bases). With 3 bases removed from V and 9 bases from J, the gap between germline ends came to 15 bases. CDR3 length: 15 amino acids. Germline lookup yields CDR1 MNHNS and CDR2 SASEGT. The CDR3 coding sequence is TGTGCCAGCAGTGAGGGAGGGGGTACGGCTTCACCCCTCCACTTT. Protein sequence: CASSEGGGTASPLHF.

The chain is built from TRBV4-2 and TRBJ2-7; 15 bases map to TRBD2. The CDR3 length is 18 residues. Germline V gene sequence: CDR1 LGHNA, CDR2 YNFKEQ. Trimming took 4 bases from V and 3 from J; bases not matched to a gene: 10. In DNA, the CDR3 is TGTGCCAGCAGCCCCTCCGGGGGACTAGCGGGGGGCCGCTACGAGCAGTACTTC. Translation gives CASSPSGGLAGGRYEQYF.

This rearrangement joins TRBV7-8 to TRBJ1-5, with 7 bases matching TRBD1. The CDR3 contains 15 residues. V lost 5 bases to trimming and J lost 3 bases; unmatched junction nucleotides: 7. CDR1 and CDR2 (germline): SGHVS, FQNEAQ. CDR3 residues: CASSAQTGPNQPQHF. CDR3 in DNA: TGTGCCAGCAGCGCCCAGACAGGGCCCAATCAGCCCCAGCATTTT.

V usage is TRBV7-2 and J usage is TRBJ1-2; D is undetermined. The CDR3 spans 13 residues. From germline, CDR1 is SGHTA and CDR2 FQGNSA. V was clipped by 7 bases and J by 7 bases, with 16 bases between them. The CDR3 nucleotides read TGTGCCAGCACCACCGTCCATGGCCGTGGCTACACCTTC. It yields the protein CASTTVHGRGYTF. The entire variable domain, with the rest obtained from reference TRBV7-2 and TRBJ1-2, is as follows: GAGVSQSPSNKVTEKGKDVELRCDPISGHTALYWYRQSLGQGLEFLIYFQGNSAPDKSGLPSDRFSAERTGGSVSTLTIQRTQQEDSAVYLCASTTVHGRGYTFGSGTRLTVV.

The chain uses TRBV19 and TRBJ1-3; D call uncertain. Trimming left V 5 bases short and J 4 bases short, with 9 bases between. The CDR3 totals 13 residues. Germline V gene data show CDR1 as LNHDA and CDR2 as SQIVND (reference sequence). The CDR3 DNA reads as TGTGCCAGTAGTGTGGACTGGGGAAACACCATATATTTT. It yields the protein CASSVDWGNTIYF.

V gene TRBV5-6 combines with J gene TRBJ1-1; 7 bases fit TRBD1. V was pared by 4 bases and J by 4 bases, with 7 bases of the junction left unmatched. CDR3 size: 14 residues. Germline V CDR1 and CDR2: SGHDT, YYEEEE. CDR3 bases: TGTGCCAGCAGCGGTAGGGGGCTGGTCACTGAAGCTTTCTTT. Translation gives CASSGRGLVTEAFF.

This chain links TRBV7-9 with TRBJ1-4, with D hard to call. CDR3 length: 15 amino acids. Trimming shortened V by 2 bases and J by 4 bases, and 11 bases separated the two germline ends. The V gene's germline CDR1 is SEHNR and CDR2 FQNEAQ (reference sequence). The CDR3 reads CASSLTDTLNEKLFF. CDR3 nucleotides: TGTGCCAGCAGCTTAACAGACACCCTTAATGAAAAACTGTTTTTT. The entire variable domain, with the rest obtained from reference TRBV7-9 and TRBJ1-4, is as follows: DTGVSQNPRHKITKRGQNVTFRCDPISEHNRLYWYRQTLGQGPEFLTYFQNEAQLEKSRLLSDRFSAERPKGSFSTLEIQRTEQGDSAMYLCASSLTDTLNEKLFFGSGTQLSVL.

The genes are TRBV11-2 and TRBJ1-3, with a weak D call TRBD1 (5 bases). Trimming took 7 bases from V and 3 from J, leaving 13 bases between them. CDR1 and CDR2 from the germline V gene are SGHAT and FQNNGV. The CDR3 sequence is 14 residues long. CDR3 sequence: CASKWGRIGNTIYF. Written as DNA, the CDR3 is TGTGCCAGCAAATGGGGCAGAATTGGAAACACCATATATTTT.

The CDR3, as DNA: TGTGCCAGTATTGCACAAGAGGGGGCCTGGACGACCGGGGAGCTGTTTTTT. Translating gives CASIAQEGAWTTGELFF. V usage is TRBV19 and J usage is TRBJ2-2; TRBD1 matches at 7 bases. The V and J ends lost 7 bases and 5 bases, in that order; junction bases with no gene match: 16. The germline CDR1 and CDR2 sequences are LNHDA and SQIVND (reference sequence). The CDR3 is 17 amino acids.

This rearrangement joins TRBV6-1 to TRBJ1-1; 12 nucleotides line up with TRBD1. Germline V CDR1 and CDR2: MNHNS, SASEGT. The CDR3 contains 15 residues. V lost 6 bases to trimming and J lost 4 bases; unmatched junction nucleotides: 6. CDR3 region: CASRRMGQGATEAFF. Here the CDR3 DNA reads TGTGCCAGCAGACGAATGGGACAGGGGGCCACTGAAGCTTTCTTT.

V gene TRBV7-9 combines with J gene TRBJ1-3; no firm D call. Per the germline V gene, CDR1 is SEHNR and CDR2 is FQNEAQ (reference sequence). V was pared by 5 bases and J by 0 bases, with 14 bases between. This CDR3 comprises 16 residues. The CDR3 loop is CASSGYRQFSGNTIYF. Written as DNA, the CDR3 is TGTGCCAGCAGCGGATATCGACAATTCTCTGGAAACACCATATATTTT.

The rearrangement joins TRBV6-6 to TRBJ2-7; a weak D match, TRBD1 (5 bases). Between the trimmed V and J ends, which lost 2 bases and 3 bases, there was a span of 5 bases. The CDR3 is 12 amino acids. Germline V lookup: CDR1 MNHNY, CDR2 SVGAGI (reference sequence). CDR3 coding DNA: TGTGCCAGCAGTTACGACAGCTACGAGCAGTACTTC. This encodes CASSYDSYEQYF.

J is TRBJ1-5 and V is TRBV30, with D unresolved. V was clipped by 1 base and J by 7 bases, with 8 bases between them. This CDR3 has 12 amino acids. Germline V lookup: CDR1 GTSNPN, CDR2 SVGIG (reference sequence). The CDR3 DNA reads TGTGCCTGGAGTGCCCGCGGGCAGCCCCAGCATTTT. The encoded protein is CAWSARGQPQHF.

The chain links TRBV4-1 to TRBJ1-2, with D uncertain. The germline CDR1 and CDR2 sequences are MGHRA and YSYEKL. Between the trimmed V and J ends, which lost 0 bases and 5 bases, there was a span of 16 bases. CDR3 length equals 16 residues. In DNA, the CDR3 is TGCGCCAGCAGCCAAGATTGGTCCCCCCGCACTTATGGCTACACCTTC. Protein sequence: CASSQDWSPRTYGYTF.

The V call is TRBV10-1, the J call TRBJ2-3, with D possibly matching TRBD2 (5 bases). The CDR3 totals 14 residues. V was pared by 4 bases and J by 3 bases, with 11 bases between. Germline CDR1 is WNHNN and CDR2 is SYGVQD (reference sequence). The CDR3 here is CASSGGLETDTQYF. The CDR3 DNA is TGCGCCAGCAGTGGAGGGTTAGAGACAGATACGCAGTATTTT.

The chain is built from TRBV6-1 and TRBJ1-2, with TRBD1 as a possible D gene (5 bases). The CDR3 extends over 12 amino acids. V lost 6 bases to trimming and J lost 5 bases, with 10 bases between them. Germline values: CDR1 MNHNS, CDR2 SASEGT. The DNA of the CDR3 is TGTGCCAGCAGCAGGGCCTCTTATGGCTACACCTTC. This codes for CASSRASYGYTF.

The V and J genes are TRBV25-1 and TRBJ1-6; no definite D call. Germline lookup yields CDR1 MGHDK and CDR2 SYGVNS. This CDR3 has 15 residues. V was shortened by 6 bases and J by 6 bases, with 15 bases between the two germline ends. CDR3 coding DNA: TGTGCCAGCAGCAAGAGTAAGGGAGGTAATTCACCCCTCCACTTT. This codes for CASSKSKGGNSPLHF. The whole variable domain, remainder taken from reference TRBV25-1 and TRBJ1-6, is EADIYQTPRYLVIGTGKKITLECSQTMGHDKMYWYQQDPGMELHLIHYSYGVNSTEKGDLSSESTVSRIRTEHFPLTLESARPSHTSQYLCASSKSKGGNSPLHFGNGTRLTVT.

The V gene is TRBV30, the J gene TRBJ2-3; 10 positions match TRBD2. The V gene's germline CDR1 is GTSNPN and CDR2 SVGIG (reference sequence). This CDR3 region has 16 residues. The V and J ends lost 0 bases and 1 base, in that order; junction bases with no gene match: 4. The CDR3, as DNA: TGTGCCTGGAGTGTTAGCGGGGGGCCTGGCACAGATACGCAGTATTTT. Its translation is CAWSVSGGPGTDTQYF.

J is TRBJ2-7 and V is TRBV27; 9 bases line up with TRBD2. CDR1 is MNHEY and CDR2 is SMNVEV in the germline V gene (reference sequence). The J segment lost 6 bases and the V segment lost 4 bases, leaving 4 bases of the junction unmatched. This CDR3 has 13 amino acids. As DNA, the CDR3 is TGTGCCAGCAGTTCGGGACTAGCTGGCGAGCAGTACTTC. Protein product: CASSSGLAGEQYF.